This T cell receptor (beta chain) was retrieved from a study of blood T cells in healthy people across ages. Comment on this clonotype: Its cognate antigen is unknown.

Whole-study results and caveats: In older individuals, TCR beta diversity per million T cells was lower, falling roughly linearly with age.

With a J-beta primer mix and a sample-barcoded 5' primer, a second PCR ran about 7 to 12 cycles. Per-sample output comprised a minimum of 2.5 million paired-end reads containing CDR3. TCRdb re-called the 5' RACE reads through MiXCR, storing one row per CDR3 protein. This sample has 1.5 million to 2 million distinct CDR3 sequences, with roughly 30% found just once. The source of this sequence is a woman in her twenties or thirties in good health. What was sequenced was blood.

For the CDR3, the DNA is TGCAGTGCTCCCCCCAGGGGAAGTACAGCTTTCTTT. Its translation: CSAPPRGSTAFF. The chain couples TRBV20-1 to TRBJ1-1, with a tentative D call TRBD1 (6 bases). From germline, CDR1 is DFQATT and CDR2 SNEGSKA (reference sequence). The CDR3 is 12 residues long. V was pared by 5 bases and J by 10 bases, with 17 bases between.